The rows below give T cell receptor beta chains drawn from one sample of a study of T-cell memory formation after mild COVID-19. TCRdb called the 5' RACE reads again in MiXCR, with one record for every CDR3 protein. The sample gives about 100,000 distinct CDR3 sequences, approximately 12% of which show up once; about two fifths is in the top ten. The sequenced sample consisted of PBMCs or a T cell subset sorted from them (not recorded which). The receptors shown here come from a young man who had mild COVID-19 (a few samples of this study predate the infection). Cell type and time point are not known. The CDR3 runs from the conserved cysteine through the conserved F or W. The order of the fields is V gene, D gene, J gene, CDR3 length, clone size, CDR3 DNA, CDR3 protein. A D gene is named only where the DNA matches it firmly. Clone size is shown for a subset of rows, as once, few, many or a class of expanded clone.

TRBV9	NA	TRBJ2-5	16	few	TGTGCCAGCAGCGTAGAGAGCAGGGGACCCCAAGAGACCCAGTACTTC	CASSVESRGPQETQYF
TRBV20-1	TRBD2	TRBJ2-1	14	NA	TGCAGTGCTAGAGGTCTAGCGGGGAGCAATGAGCAGTTCTTC	CSARGLAGSNEQFF
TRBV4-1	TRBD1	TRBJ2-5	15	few	TGCGCCAGCAGCCGACAGGGTGAGGTTCTAGAGACCCAGTACTTC	CASSRQGEVLETQYF
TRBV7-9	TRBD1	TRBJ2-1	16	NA	TGTGCCAGCAGCATAAGCGACAGGGGTGACTACAATGAGCAGTTCTTC	CASSISDRGDYNEQFF
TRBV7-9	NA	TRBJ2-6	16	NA	TGTGCCAGCAGCTCGAGGTGGGGGAAAGGGGCCAACGTCCTGACTTTC	CASSSRWGKGANVLTF
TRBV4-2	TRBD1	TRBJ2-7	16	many	TGTGCCAGCAGCCAAGATAGGGGGACAGGGGGCTACGAGCAGTACTTC	CASSQDRGTGGYEQYF
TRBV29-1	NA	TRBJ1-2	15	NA	TGCAGCGCGGGGGTGAACTTGGCGGTAACGGATGGCTACACCTTC	CSAGVNLAVTDGYTF
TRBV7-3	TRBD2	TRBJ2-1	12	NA	TGTGCCAGCAGCTCTGGGGGGGGTGAGCAGTTCTTC	CASSSGGGEQFF
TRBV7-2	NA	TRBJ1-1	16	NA	TGTGCCAGCAGCTTAGCCCGCGGAGGGTTGAACACTGAAGCTTTCTTT	CASSLARGGLNTEAFF
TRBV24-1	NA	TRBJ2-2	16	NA	TGTGCCACCAGTGATTTTGCGGGGATGAACACCGGGGAGCTGTTTTTT	CATSDFAGMNTGELFF
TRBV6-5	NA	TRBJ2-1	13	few	TGTGCCAGCAGTTTCGACAGAACCAATGAGCAGTTCTTC	CASSFDRTNEQFF
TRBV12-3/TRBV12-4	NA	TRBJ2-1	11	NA	TGTGCCAGCACCCTCGGGGGTGAGCAGTTCTTC	CASTLGGEQFF
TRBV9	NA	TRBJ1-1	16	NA	TGTGCCAGCAGCAACGGACAGAAGTTCGAGAACACTGAAGCTTTCTTT	CASSNGQKFENTEAFF
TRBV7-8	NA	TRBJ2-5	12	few	TGTGCCAGCAGCGATTTGGAGGAGACCCAGTACTTC	CASSDLEETQYF
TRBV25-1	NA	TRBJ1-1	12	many	TGTGCCAGCGGGCGACAGAACACTGAAGCTTTCTTT	CASGRQNTEAFF
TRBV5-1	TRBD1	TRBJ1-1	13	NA	TGCGCCAGCAGCCGGACAGGGTACACTGAAGCTTTCTTT	CASSRTGYTEAFF
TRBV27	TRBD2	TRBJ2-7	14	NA	TGTGCCAGCAGTTCCTCCGGGGGGTTGAGGGAGCAGTACTTC	CASSSSGGLREQYF
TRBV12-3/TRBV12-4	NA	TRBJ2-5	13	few	TGTGCCAGCAGTTTAGGGGAGATGTTTACCCAGTACTTC	CASSLGEMFTQYF
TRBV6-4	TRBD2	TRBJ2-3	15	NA	TGTGCCAGCAGCACCATAGCGGGGGGGACAGATACGCAGTATTTT	CASSTIAGGTDTQYF
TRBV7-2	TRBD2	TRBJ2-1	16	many	TGTGCCAGCAGCTTCGCGACTAGCGGCGGGAACAATGAGCAGTTCTTC	CASSFATSGGNNEQFF
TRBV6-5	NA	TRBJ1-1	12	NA	TGTGCCAGCAGTCCCGCCGGGCGTGAAGCTTTCTTT	CASSPAGREAFF
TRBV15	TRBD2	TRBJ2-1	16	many	TGTGCCACCAGCAGAGCGGAGCGGGGGGCCTACAATGAGCAGTTCTTC	CATSRAERGAYNEQFF
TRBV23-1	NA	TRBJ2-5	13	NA	TGCGCCAGCAACCGGCAGCGACGAGAGACCCAGTACTTC	CASNRQRRETQYF
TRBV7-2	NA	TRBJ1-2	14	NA	TGTGCCAGCAGCTTAGCAAGGGGGGACTATGGCTACACCTTC	CASSLARGDYGYTF
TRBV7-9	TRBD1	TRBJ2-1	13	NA	TGTGCCAGCAGCCGAGGGACAGACAATGAGCAGTTCTTC	CASSRGTDNEQFF
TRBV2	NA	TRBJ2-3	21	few	TGTGCCAGCAACTTCATCCAAGGCCAGCGGATAACTTCGCCAACCACAGATACGCAGTATTTT	CASNFIQGQRITSPTTDTQYF
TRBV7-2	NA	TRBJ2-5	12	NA	TGTGCCAGCAGCTTAATCGCAGAGACCCAGTACTTC	CASSLIAETQYF
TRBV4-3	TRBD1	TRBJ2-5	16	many	TGCGCCAGCAGCCAAGATGGGACAGGGATGATAGAGACCCAGTACTTC	CASSQDGTGMIETQYF
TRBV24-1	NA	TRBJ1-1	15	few	TGTGCCACCAGTGATTTACGGGGGGTGGACACTGAAGCTTTCTTT	CATSDLRGVDTEAFF
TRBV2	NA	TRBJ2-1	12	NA	TGTGCCAGCAGCGGATACTACAATGAGCAGTTCTTC	CASSGYYNEQFF
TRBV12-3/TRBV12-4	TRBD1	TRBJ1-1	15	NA	TGTGCCAGCAGTTTCCTACAGGGGGCTAACACTGAAGCTTTCTTT	CASSFLQGANTEAFF
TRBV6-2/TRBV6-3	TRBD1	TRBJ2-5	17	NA	TGTGCCAGCACCCACCGGGACAGGGGTACAGGAGATGAGACCCAGTACTTC	CASTHRDRGTGDETQYF
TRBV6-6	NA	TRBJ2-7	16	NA	TGTGCCAGCAGTTACTCCCGGGAACCAAGCTCCTACGAGCAGTACTTC	CASSYSREPSSYEQYF
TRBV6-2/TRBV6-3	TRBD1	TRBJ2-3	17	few	TGTGCCAGCAGTTACACCCTGACAATGGACAGGCTAGATACGCAGTATTTT	CASSYTLTMDRLDTQYF
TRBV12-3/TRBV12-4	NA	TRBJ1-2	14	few	TGTGCCAGCAGCCCGGGACAAAGGGCGCGAGGCTACACCTTC	CASSPGQRARGYTF
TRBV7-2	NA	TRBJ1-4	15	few	TGTGCCAGCAGCCATACCGGGATCGTAGGCGAAAAACTGTTTTTT	CASSHTGIVGEKLFF
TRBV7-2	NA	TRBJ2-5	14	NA	TGTGCCAGCAGCTTAGGTCCGACTCCTGAGACCCAGTACTTC	CASSLGPTPETQYF
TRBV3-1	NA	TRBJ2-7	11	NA	TGTGCCAGCAGCCAGTCCTACGAGCAGTACTTC	CASSQSYEQYF
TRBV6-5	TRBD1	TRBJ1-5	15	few	TGTGCCAGCAGTCCGGGGACAGCCGTCGGCCAGCCCCAGCATTTT	CASSPGTAVGQPQHF
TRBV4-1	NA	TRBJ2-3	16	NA	TGCGCCAGCAGCCAAGAGTCGGGGACCTACACAGATACGCAGTATTTT	CASSQESGTYTDTQYF
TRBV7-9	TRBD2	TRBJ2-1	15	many	TGTGCCAGCAGTTCTACTAGCGGATATTCCAATGAGCAGTTCTTC	CASSSTSGYSNEQFF
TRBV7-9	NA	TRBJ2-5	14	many	TGTGCCAGCAGCCCCCAGGGCAGCAAAGAGACCCAGTACTTC	CASSPQGSKETQYF
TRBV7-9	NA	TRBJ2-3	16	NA	TGTGCCAGCAGCGCCGATCTGAGGGAGAGAACAGATACGCAGTATTTT	CASSADLRERTDTQYF
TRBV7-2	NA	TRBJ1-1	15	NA	TGTGCCAGCAGCCTTGAGGCGACAGTCCGCACTGAAGCTTTCTTT	CASSLEATVRTEAFF
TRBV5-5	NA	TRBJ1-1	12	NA	TGTGCCAGCAGCTTCCAGGGCACTGAAGCTTTCTTT	CASSFQGTEAFF